This entry lists 5 T cell receptor beta chains sequenced from one sample in a study of ipilimumab plus nivolumab after autologous stem cell transplantation. Sequencing was performed with immunoSEQ multiplex PCR; in TCRdb, only in-frame clones are kept and a portion is missing. The repertoire holds approximately 84,000 clones, more than 80% seen once, with less than 2.5% in the top ten. This specimen consisted of PBMCs, obtained in a trial of ipilimumab plus nivolumab as post-transplant consolidation. The source is a male donor with diffuse large B-cell lymphoma.

J is TRBJ1-2 and V is TRBV27; weak D call: TRBD1 (6 bases). The CDR3 is 14 residues long. The V gene lost 4 bases and the J gene lost 4 bases, with 13 bases spanning the gap. Germline CDR1 MNHEY, CDR2 SMNVEV (reference sequence). This chain's CDR3 is CASSSRRGVYGYTF. DNA for the CDR3: TGTGCCAGCAGTTCCCGGAGGGGGGTCTATGGCTACACCTTC.

The genes are TRBV7-6 and TRBJ2-5; D is unclear. The CDR3 totals 12 residues. The V and J ends lost 4 bases and 5 bases respectively, with 8 bases between them. Germline V gene data show CDR1 as SGHVS and CDR2 as FNYEAQ. The CDR3 DNA is TGTGCCAGCAGCTCCACCAGCGAGACCCAGTACTTC. Protein sequence: CASSSTSETQYF.

The V gene is TRBV19, the J gene TRBJ2-1; 12 positions match TRBD2. The CDR3 totals 15 residues. CDR1 and CDR2 (germline): LNHDA, SQIVND (reference sequence). The ends lost 7 bases at V and 4 bases at J; junction bases unmatched: 5. CDR3 protein: CASTSGGALYNEQFF. For the CDR3, the DNA is TGTGCCAGTACTAGCGGGGGGGCTCTTTACAATGAGCAGTTCTTC.

The J gene is TRBJ2-7, the V gene TRBV5-1; 7 nucleotides match TRBD2. CDR3 length: 14 residues. V was clipped by 0 bases and J by 3 bases; unmatched bases: 3. Germline CDR1 SGHRS, CDR2 YFSETQ. The CDR3 protein is CASSLGGGDYEQYF. The CDR3 coding sequence is TGCGCCAGCAGCTTGGGGGGAGGGGACTACGAGCAGTACTTC.

The chain is built from TRBV5-4 and TRBJ2-1; either TRBD1 or TRBD2 may supply D (5 bases each). V lost 5 bases and J 5 bases, leaving 26 bases between the germline ends. Germline values: CDR1 SGHNT, CDR2 YYREEE (reference sequence). The length of the CDR3 is 18 residues. Written as DNA, the CDR3 is TGTGCCAGCAGGCACTTGGGGGATACAAATCCCACTCACAATGAGCAGTTCTTC. Protein product: CASRHLGDTNPTHNEQFF. Full variable domain (missing parts from reference TRBV5-4 and TRBJ2-1): ETGVTQSPTHLIKTRGQQVTLRCSSQSGHNTVSWYQQALGQGPQFIFQYYREEENGRGNFPPRFSGLQFPNYSSELNVNALELDDSALYLCASRHLGDTNPTHNEQFFGPGTRLTVL.